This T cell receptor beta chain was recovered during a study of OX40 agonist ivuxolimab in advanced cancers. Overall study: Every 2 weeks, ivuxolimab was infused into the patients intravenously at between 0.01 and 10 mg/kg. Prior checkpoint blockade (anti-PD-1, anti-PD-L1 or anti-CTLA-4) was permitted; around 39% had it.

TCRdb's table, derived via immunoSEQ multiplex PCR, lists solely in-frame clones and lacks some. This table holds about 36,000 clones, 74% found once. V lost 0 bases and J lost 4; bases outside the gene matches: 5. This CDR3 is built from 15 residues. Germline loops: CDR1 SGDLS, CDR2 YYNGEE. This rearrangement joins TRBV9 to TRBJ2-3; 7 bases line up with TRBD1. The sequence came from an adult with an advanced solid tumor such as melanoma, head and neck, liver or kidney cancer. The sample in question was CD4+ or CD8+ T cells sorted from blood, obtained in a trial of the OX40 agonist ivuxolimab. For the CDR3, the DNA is TGTGCCAGCAGCGTAGAGGGGGCCGGATCAGATACGCAGTATTTT. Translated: CASSVEGAGSDTQYF.